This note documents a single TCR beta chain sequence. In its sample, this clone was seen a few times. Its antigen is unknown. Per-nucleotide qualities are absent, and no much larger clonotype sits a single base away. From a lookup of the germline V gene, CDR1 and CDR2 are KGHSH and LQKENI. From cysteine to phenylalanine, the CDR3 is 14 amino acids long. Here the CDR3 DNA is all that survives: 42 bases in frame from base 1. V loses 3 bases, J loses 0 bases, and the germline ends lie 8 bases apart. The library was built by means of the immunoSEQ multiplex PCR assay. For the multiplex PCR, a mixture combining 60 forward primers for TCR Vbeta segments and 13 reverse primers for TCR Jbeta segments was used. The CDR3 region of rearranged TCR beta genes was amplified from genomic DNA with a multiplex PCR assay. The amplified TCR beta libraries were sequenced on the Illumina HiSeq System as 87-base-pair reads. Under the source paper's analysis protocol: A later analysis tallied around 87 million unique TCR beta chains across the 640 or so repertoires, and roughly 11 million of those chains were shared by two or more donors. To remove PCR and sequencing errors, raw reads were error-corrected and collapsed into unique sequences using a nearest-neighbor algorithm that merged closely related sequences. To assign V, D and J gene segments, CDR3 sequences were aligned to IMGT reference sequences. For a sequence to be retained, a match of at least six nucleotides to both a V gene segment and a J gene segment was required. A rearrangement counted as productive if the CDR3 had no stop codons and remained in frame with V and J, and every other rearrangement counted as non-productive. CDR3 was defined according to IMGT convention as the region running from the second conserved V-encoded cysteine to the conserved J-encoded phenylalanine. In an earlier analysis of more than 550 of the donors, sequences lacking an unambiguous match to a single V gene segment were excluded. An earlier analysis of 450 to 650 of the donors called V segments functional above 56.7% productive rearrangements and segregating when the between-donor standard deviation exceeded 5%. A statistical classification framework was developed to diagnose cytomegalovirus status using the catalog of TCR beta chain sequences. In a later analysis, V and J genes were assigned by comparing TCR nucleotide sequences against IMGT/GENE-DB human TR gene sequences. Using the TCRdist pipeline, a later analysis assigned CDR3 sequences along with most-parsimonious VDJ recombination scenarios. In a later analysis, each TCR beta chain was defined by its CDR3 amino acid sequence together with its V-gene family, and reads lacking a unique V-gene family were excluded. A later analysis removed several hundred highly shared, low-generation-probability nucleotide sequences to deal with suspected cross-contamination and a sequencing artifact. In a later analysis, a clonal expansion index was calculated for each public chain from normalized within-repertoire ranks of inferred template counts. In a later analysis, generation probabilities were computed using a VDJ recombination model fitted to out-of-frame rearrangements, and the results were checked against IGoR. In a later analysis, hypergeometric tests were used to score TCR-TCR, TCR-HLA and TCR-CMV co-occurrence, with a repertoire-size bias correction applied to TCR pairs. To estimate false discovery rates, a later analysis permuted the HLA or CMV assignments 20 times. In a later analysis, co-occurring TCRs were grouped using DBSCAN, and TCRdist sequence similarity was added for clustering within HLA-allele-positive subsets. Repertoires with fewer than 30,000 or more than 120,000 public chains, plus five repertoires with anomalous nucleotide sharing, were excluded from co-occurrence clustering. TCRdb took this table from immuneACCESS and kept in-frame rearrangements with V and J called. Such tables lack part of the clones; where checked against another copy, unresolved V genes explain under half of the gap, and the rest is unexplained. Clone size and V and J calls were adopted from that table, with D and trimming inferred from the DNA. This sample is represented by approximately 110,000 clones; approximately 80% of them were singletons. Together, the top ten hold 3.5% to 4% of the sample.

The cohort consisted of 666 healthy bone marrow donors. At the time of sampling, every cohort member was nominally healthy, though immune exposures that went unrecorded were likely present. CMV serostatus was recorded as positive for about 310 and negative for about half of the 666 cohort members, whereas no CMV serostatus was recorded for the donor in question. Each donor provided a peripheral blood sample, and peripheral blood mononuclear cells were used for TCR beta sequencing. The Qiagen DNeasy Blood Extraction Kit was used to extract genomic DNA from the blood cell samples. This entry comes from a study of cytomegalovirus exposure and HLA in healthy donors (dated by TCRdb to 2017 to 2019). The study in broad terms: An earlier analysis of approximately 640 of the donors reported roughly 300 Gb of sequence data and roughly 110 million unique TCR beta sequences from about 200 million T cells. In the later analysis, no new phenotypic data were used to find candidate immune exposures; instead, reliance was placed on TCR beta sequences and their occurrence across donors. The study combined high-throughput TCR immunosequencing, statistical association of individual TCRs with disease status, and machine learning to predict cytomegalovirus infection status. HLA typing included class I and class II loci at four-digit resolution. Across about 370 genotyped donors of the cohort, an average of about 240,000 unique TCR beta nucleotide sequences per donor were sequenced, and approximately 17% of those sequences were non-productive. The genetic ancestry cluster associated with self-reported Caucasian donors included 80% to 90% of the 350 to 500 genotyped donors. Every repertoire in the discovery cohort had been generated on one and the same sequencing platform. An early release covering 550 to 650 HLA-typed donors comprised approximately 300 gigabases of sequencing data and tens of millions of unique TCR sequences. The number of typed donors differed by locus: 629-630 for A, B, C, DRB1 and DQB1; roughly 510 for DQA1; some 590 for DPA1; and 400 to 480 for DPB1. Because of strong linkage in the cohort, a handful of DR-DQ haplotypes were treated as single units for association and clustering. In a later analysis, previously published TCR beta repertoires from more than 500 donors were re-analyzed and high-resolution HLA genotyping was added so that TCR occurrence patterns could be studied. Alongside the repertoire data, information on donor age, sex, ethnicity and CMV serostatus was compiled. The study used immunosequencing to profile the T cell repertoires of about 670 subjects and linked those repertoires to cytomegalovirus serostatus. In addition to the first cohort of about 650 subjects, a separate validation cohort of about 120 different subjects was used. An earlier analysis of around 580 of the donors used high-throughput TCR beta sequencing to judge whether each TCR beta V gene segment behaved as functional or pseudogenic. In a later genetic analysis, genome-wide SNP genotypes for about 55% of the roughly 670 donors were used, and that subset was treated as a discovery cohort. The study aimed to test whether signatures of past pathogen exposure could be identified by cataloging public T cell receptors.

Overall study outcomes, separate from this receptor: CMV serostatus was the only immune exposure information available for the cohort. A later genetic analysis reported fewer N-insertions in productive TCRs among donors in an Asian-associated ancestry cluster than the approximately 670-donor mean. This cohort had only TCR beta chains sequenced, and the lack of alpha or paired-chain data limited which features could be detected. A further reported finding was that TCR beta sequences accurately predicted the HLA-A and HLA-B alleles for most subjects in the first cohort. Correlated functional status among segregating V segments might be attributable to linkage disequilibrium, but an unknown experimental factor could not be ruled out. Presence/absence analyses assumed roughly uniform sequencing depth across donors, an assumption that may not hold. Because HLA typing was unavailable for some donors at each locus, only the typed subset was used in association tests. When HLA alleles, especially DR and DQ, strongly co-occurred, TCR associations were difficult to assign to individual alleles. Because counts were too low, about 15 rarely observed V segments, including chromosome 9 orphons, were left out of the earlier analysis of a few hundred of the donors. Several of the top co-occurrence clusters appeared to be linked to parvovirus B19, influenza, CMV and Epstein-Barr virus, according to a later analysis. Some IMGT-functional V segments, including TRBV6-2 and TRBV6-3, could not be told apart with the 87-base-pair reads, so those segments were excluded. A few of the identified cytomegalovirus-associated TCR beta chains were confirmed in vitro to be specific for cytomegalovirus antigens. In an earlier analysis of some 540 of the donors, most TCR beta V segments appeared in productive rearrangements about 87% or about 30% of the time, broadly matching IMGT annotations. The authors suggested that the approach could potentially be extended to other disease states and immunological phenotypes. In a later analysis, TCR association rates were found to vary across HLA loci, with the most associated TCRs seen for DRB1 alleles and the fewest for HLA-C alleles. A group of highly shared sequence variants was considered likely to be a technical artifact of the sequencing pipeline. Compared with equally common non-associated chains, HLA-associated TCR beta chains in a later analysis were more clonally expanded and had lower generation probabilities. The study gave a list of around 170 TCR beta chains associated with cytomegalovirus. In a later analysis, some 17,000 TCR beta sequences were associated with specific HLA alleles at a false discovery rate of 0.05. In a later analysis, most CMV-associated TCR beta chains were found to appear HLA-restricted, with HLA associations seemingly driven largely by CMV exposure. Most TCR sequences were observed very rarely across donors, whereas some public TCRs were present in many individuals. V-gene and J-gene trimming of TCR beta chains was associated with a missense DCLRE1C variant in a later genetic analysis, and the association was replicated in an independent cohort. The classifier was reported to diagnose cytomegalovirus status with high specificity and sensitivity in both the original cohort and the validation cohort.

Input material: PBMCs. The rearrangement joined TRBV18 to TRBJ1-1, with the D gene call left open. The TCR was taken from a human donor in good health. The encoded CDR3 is CASSPGLMNTEAFF. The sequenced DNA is TGTGCCAGCTCACCGGGCCTCATGAACACTGAAGCTTTCTTT.